One T cell receptor beta chain is described in this entry. Its antigen remains unknown. This entry belongs to a study of cytomegalovirus exposure and HLA in healthy donors. Study details: Clustering assigned roughly 81% of the approximately 370 genotyped donors to the Caucasian-associated ancestry cluster.

With V trimmed by 4 bases and J by 5 bases, 32 bases remained unmatched. This CDR3 spans 23 amino acids. Germline V CDR1 and CDR2: ENHRY, SYGVKD. 13 Jbeta primers and 60 Vbeta primers were used for the PCR. The repertoire was sequenced with immunoSEQ multiplex PCR; TCRdb's copy has only in-frame clones and lacks some. The sample lists under 200,000 clones; 62% were seen once. Study-level results: The analysis excluded some indistinguishable V segments, including TRBV6-2 and TRBV6-3. In an earlier analysis, about 87% or about 30%: the productive usage of most TCR beta V segments.

What was sequenced was PBMCs. The chain uses TRBV10-3 and TRBJ1-2, with 9 bases lining up with TRBD1. The sequence derives from a man aged 35 to 55 in good health and CMV-seronegative. CDR3 sequence reads: CAISVPGQGTDSTGAGRGYGYTF. As DNA, the CDR3 is TGTGCCATCAGTGTCCCGGGACAGGGTACCGACTCAACAGGAGCCGGCCGGGGTTATGGCTACACCTTC.